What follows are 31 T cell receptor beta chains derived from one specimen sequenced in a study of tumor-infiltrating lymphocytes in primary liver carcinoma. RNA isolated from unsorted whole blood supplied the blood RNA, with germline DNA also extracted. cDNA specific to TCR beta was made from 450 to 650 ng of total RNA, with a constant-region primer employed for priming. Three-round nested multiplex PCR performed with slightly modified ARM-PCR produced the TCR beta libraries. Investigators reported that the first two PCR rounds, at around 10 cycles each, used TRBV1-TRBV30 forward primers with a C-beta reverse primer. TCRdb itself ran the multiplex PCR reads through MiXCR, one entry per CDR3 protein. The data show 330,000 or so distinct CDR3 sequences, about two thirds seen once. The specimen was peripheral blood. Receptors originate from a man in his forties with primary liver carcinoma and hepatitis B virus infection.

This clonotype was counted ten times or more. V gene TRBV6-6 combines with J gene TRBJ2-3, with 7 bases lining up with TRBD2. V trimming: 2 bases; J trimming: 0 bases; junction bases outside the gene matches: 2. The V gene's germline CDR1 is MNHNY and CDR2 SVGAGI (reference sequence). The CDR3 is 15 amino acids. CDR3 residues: CASSYLSGSTDTQYF. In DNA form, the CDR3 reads TGTGCCAGCAGTTACCTTAGCGGGAGCACAGATACGCAGTATTTT.

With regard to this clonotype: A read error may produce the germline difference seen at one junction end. For the CDR3, the DNA is TGCGCCAGCAGCTTAGATCCGGGGTCCTCACCCCTCCACTTT. Its protein product is CASSLDPGSSPLHF. The V and J genes are TRBV11-2 and TRBJ1-6; D uncertain. Germline CDR1 reads SGHAT; CDR2 reads FQNNGV. The CDR3 is made up of 14 amino acids.

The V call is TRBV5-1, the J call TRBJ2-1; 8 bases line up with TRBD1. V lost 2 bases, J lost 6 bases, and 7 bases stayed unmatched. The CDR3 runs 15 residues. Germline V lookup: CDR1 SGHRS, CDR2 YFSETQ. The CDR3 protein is CASSFIQGAGNEQFF. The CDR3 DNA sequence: TGCGCCAGCAGCTTTATTCAGGGGGCGGGCAATGAGCAGTTCTTC.

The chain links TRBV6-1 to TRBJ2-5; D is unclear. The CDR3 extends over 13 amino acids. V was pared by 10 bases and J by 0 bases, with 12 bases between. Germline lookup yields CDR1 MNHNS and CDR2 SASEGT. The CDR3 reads CATMGPDQETQYF. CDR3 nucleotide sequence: TGTGCCACAATGGGTCCTGACCAAGAGACCCAGTACTTC.

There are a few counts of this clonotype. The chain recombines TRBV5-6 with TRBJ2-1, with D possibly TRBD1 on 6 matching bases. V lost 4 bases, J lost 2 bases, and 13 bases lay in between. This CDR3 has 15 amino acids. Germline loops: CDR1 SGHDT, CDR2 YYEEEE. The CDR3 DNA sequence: TGTGCCAGCAGCCCCTCCGGACAGCCCTACAATGAGCAGTTCTTC. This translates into CASSPSGQPYNEQFF.

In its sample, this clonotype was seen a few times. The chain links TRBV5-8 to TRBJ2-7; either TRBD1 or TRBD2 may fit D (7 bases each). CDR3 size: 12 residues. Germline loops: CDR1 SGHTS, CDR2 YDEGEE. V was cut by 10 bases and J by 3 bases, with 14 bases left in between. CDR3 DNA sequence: TGTGCCGGCCAGGGGGGGGTCTACGAGCAGTACTTC. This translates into CAGQGGVYEQYF.

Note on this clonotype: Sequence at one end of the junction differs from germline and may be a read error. This chain's CDR3 is CASNQLALGFQEIQYF. The DNA for the CDR3 is TGCGCCAGTAACCAACTAGCGCTCGGCTTCCAAGAGATCCAGTACTTC. The chain links TRBV4-1 to TRBJ2-5; 7 nucleotides agree with TRBD2. CDR3 length equals 16 residues. The germline V gene encodes CDR1 MGHRA and CDR2 YSYEKL.

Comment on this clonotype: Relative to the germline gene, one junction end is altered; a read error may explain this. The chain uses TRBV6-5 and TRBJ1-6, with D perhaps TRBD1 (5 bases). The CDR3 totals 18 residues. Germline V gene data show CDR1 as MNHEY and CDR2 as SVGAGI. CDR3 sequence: CASSYSIKGSSYNSPPHF. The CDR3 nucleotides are TGTGCCAGCAGTTACTCGATTAAGGGGAGCTCCTATAATTCACCCCCCCACTTT.

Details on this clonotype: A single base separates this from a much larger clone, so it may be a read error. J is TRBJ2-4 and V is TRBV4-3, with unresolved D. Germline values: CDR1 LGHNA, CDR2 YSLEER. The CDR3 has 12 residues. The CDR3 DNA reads TGCGTCAGCAGCCAAGATCCCAACATTCAGTACTTC. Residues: CVSSQDPNIQYF.

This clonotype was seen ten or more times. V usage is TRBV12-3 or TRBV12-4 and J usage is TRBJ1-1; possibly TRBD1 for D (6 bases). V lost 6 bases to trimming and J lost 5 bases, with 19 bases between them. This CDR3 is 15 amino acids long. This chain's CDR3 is CASSPTQGIGTEAFF. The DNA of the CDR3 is TGTGCCAGCAGCCCGACACAGGGCATAGGGACTGAAGCTTTCTTT.

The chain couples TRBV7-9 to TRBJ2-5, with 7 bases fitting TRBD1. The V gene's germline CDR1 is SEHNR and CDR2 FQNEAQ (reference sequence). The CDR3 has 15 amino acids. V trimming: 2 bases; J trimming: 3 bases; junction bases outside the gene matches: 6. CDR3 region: CASSLLLGTEETQYF. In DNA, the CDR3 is TGTGCCAGCAGCTTACTCTTAGGGACAGAAGAGACCCAGTACTTC.

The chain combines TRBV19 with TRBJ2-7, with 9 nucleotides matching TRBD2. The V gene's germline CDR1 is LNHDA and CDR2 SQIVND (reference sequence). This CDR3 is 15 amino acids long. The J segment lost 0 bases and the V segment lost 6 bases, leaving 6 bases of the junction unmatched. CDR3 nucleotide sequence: TGTGCCAGTAGGATTAGCGGGGGCCTCTCCTACGAGCAGTACTTC. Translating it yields CASRISGGLSYEQYF.

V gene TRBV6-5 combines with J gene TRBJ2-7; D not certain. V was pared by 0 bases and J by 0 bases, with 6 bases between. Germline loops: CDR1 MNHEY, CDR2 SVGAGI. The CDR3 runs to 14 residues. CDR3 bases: TGTGCCAGCAGTTACTCCCAGAGCTCCTACGAGCAGTACTTC. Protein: CASSYSQSSYEQYF.

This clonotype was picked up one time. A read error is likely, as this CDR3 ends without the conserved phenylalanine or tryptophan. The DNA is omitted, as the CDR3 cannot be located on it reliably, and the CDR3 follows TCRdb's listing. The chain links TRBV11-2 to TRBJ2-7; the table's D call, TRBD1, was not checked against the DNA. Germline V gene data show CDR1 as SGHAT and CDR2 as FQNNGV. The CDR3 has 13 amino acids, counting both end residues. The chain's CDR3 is CASSLGGGYEQCI.

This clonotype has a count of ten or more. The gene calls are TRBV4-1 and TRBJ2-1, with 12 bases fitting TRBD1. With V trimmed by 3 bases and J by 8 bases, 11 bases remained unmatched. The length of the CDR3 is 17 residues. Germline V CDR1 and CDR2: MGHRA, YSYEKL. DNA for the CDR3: TGCGCCAGCAGCCATAACACCGGGACAGGGGGCCGAGATGAGCAGTTCTTC. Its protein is CASSHNTGTGGRDEQFF.

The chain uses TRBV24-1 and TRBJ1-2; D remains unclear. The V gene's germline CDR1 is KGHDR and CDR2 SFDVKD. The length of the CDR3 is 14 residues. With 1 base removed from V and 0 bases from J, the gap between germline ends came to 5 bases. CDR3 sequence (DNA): TGTGCCACCAGTGATTTCAGATCTAACTATGGCTACACCTTC. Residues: CATSDFRSNYGYTF.

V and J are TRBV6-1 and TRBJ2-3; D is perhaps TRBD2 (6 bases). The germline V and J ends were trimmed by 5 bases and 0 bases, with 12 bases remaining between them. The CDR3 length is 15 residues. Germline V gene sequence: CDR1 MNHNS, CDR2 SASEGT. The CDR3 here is CASSPESGSTDTQYF. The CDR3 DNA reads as TGTGCCAGCAGTCCGGAAAGCGGGAGCACAGATACGCAGTATTTT.

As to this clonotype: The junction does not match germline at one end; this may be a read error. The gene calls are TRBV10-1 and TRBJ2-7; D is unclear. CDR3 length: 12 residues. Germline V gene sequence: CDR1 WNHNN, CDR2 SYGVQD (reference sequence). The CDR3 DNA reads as TGCGCCATCAGTGAGTCCACCCTCCCTAGATACTTC. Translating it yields CAISESTLPRYF.

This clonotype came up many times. CDR3 protein: CASSDRGDEQFF. CDR3 DNA: TGCGCCAGCAGCGACAGGGGAGATGAGCAGTTCTTC. J is TRBJ2-1 and V is TRBV10-1; 8 bases agree with TRBD1. The V segment lost 6 bases and the J segment 8 bases; nucleotides outside the gene matches: 3. Germline V gene data show CDR1 as WNHNN and CDR2 as SYGVQD (reference sequence). This CDR3 spans 12 amino acids.

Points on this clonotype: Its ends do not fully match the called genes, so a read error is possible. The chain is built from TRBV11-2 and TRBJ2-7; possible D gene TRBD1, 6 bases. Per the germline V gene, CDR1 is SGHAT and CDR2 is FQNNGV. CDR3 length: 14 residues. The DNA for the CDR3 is TGTGCCAGCAGCCGGACTGGGGGCTCCTACGAGCAGTGCTTC. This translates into CASSRTGGSYEQCF.

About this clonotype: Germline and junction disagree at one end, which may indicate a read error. DNA of the CDR3: TGTGCCAACAGCTTGCACCTAGATGAGCAGTACTTC. This sequence encodes CANSLHLDEQYF. The chain has TRBV11-2 and TRBJ2-7; unclear D gene. CDR1 is SGHAT and CDR2 is FQNNGV in the germline V gene. This CDR3 spans 12 amino acids.

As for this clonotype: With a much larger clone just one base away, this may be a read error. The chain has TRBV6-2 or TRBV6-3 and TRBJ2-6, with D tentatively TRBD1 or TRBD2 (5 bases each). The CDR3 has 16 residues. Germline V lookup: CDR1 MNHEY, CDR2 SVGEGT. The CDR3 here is CASSYAAGSGANVPTF. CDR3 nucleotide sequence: TGTGCCAGCAGTTACGCCGCGGGTTCTGGGGCCAACGTCCCGACTTTC.

The CDR3 DNA sequence: TGTGCCAGCAGCTTGGTTGGCATGGGGTTCAATCAGCCCCAGTATTTT. Translating it yields CASSLVGMGFNQPQYF. The gene calls are TRBV5-5 and TRBJ1-5, with D unresolved. The J call may be wrong; the DNA end is better matched by TRBJ2-3. The CDR3 length is 16 residues. Germline V lookup: CDR1 SGHKS, CDR2 YYEKEE (reference sequence).

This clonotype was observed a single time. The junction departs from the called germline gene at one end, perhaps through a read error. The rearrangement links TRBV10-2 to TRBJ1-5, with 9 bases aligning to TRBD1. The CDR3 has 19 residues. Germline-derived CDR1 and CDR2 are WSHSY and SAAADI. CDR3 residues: CASSAGGSGTGPPDQPRHF. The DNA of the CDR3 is TGCGCCAGCAGTGCAGGAGGCTCCGGGACAGGGCCTCCTGATCAGCCCCGGCATTTT.

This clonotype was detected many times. CDR3 residues: CASSTLWGDEQFF. The DNA of the CDR3 is TGCGCCAGCAGCACCCTATGGGGCGATGAGCAGTTCTTC. The chain joins TRBV4-1 to TRBJ2-1, with a possible D match to TRBD1 (5 bases). V was pared by 5 bases and J by 8 bases, with 13 bases between. CDR1 MGHRA and CDR2 YSYEKL come from the germline V gene. The CDR3 loop spans 13 amino acids.

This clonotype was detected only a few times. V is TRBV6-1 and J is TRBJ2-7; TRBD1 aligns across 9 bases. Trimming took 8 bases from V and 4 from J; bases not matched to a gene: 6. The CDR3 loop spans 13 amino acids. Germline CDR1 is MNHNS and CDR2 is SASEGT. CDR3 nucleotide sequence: TGTGCCAGCTCCCGGGACAGGGATTACGAGCAGTACTTC. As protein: CASSRDRDYEQYF.

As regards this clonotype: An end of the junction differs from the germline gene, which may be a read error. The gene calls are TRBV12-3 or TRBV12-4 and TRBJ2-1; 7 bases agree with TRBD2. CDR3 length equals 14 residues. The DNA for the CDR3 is TGTGCAAGCAGTTTTCGGGGAGGGCCCAATGGGCAGTTCTTC. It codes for CASSFRGGPNGQFF.

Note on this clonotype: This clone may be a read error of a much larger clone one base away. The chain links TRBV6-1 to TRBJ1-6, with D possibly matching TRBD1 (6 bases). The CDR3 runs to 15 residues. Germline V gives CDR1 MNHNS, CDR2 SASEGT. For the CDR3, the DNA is TGTGTCAGCAGTGAATGGAGGACAGAGAATTCACCCCTCCACTTT. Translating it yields CVSSEWRTENSPLHF.

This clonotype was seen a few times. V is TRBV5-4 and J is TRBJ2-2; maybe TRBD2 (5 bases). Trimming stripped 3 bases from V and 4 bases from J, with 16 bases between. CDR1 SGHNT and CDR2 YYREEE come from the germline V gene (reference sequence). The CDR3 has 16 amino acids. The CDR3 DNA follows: TGTGCCAGCAGCTCCTTACGGGATAACCCCACCGGGGAGCTGTTTTTT. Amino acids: CASSSLRDNPTGELFF.

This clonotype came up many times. As DNA, the CDR3 is TGTGCCAGCACGAGTCTAGGGAGGCATGAAAAACTGTTTTTT. It specifies CASTSLGRHEKLFF. V usage is TRBV6-5 and J usage is TRBJ1-4, with no clear D. Germline CDR1 and CDR2: MNHEY and SVGAGI. V was trimmed by 7 bases and J by 6 bases, leaving 15 bases between them. The CDR3 is made up of 14 amino acids.

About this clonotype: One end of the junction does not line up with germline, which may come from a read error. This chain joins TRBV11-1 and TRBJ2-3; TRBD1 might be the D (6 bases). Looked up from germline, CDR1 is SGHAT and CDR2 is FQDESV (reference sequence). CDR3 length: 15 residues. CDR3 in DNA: TGTGCCAGCAGCGAAGTTGGGGGCTTGACAGATATGCAGTATTTT. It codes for CASSEVGGLTDMQYF.